A selection of T cell receptor beta chains follows, all from one sample in a study of blood T cell repertoires in COVID-19. Using immunoSEQ multiplex PCR, the repertoire was profiled, and TCRdb retains in-frame clones only, with some absent. The data contain 250,000 to 350,000 clones, more than 75% of them singletons. Specimen: PBMCs or T cells enriched from blood (not recorded which). Receptors originate from a woman in her sixties in a cohort exposed to, infected with or recovered from COVID-19 (not recorded which). The CDR3 runs from the conserved cysteine through the conserved F or W. A D gene is named only where the DNA matches it firmly. The size field is filled for only some rows; it gives once, few, many or a size class.

V,size,J,D,CDR3,DNA
TRBV29-1,few,TRBJ1-2,TRBD1,CSVVGQGNWGYTF,TGCAGCGTTGTTGGACAGGGTAATTGGGGCTACACCTTC
TRBV7-8,NA,TRBJ2-7,NA,CASSLNQGSYEQYF,TGTGCCAGCAGCTTAAATCAGGGATCCTACGAGCAGTACTTC
TRBV7-3,NA,TRBJ2-7,NA,CASSLSRGGYEQYF,TGTGCCAGCAGCTTAAGTCGCGGAGGATACGAGCAGTACTTC
TRBV7-2,NA,TRBJ1-4,TRBD1,CASSYDRGHEKLFF,TGTGCCAGCAGTTACGACAGGGGGCATGAAAAACTGTTTTTT
TRBV5-1,many,TRBJ2-7,NA,CASSLTGIAPIEEQYF,TGCGCCAGCAGCTTGACAGGGATCGCCCCCATTGAGGAGCAGTACTTC
TRBV21-1,NA,TRBJ1-1,NA,CASSTAGAPGTEAFF,TGTGCCAGCAGCACTGCAGGGGCTCCGGGGACTGAAGCTTTCTTT
TRBV18,NA,TRBJ2-3,NA,CASSPRQGTDTQYF,TGTGCCAGCTCACCGCGGCAGGGAACAGATACGCAGTATTTT
TRBV7-8,NA,TRBJ1-2,TRBD1,CASSSRRQGTNYGYTF,TGTGCCAGCAGCTCACGAAGACAGGGTACCAACTATGGCTACACCTTC
TRBV25-1,NA,TRBJ1-6,TRBD1,CASRPTGLDSPLHF,TGTGCCAGCAGACCGACAGGGCTCGATTCACCCCTCCACTTT
TRBV19,NA,TRBJ2-5,TRBD1,CASSTGQGQETQYF,TGTGCCAGTAGTACCGGACAGGGCCAAGAGACCCAGTACTTC
TRBV30,NA,TRBJ2-2,NA,CAWKGITGELFF,TGTGCCTGGAAGGGGATCACCGGGGAGCTGTTTTTT
TRBV19,NA,TRBJ2-7,TRBD2,CASSRGLAGDESYEQYF,TGTGCCAGTAGTCGGGGACTAGCGGGAGATGAGTCCTACGAGCAGTACTTC
TRBV6-5,NA,TRBJ1-3,NA,CASSYESWGNTIYF,TGTGCCAGCAGTTACGAGAGTTGGGGAAACACCATATATTTT
TRBV6-1,NA,TRBJ1-5,NA,CASSESGGQPQHF,TGTGCCAGCAGTGAATCTGGCGGTCAGCCCCAGCATTTT
TRBV7-3,NA,TRBJ1-1,NA,CASSLQENTEAFF,TGTGCCAGCAGTTTACAGGAGAACACTGAAGCTTTCTTT
TRBV27,NA,TRBJ2-7,TRBD2,CASRRSGTYEQYF,TGTGCCAGCAGACGTAGCGGGACCTACGAGCAGTACTTC
TRBV5-5,NA,TRBJ2-2,NA,CASSTRTGELFF,TGTGCCAGCAGCACGAGAACCGGGGAGCTGTTTTTT
TRBV4-2,NA,TRBJ1-4,TRBD1,CASSLDRVWEKLFF,TGTGCCAGCAGCCTGGACAGGGTTTGGGAAAAACTGTTTTTT
TRBV4-1,NA,TRBJ2-7,NA,CASSQAGVSSYEQYF,TGCGCCAGCAGCCAAGCGGGAGTAAGCTCCTACGAGCAGTACTTC
TRBV4-1,NA,TRBJ1-5,NA,CASSQDNIQHRQPQHF,TGCGCCAGCAGCCAAGATAACATACAGCATCGTCAGCCCCAGCATTTT
TRBV24-1,few,TRBJ2-1,NA,CATSDLSGSTEQFF,TGTGCCACCAGTGATTTGTCAGGGTCTACTGAGCAGTTCTTC
TRBV7-2,once,TRBJ1-5,TRBD1,CASSLSTGGAGNQPQHF,TGTGCCAGCAGCCTCTCGACAGGGGGCGCAGGCAATCAGCCCCAGCATTTT
TRBV9,NA,TRBJ2-3,TRBD2,CASSPQTSGIFTDTQYF,TGTGCCAGCAGCCCCCAGACTAGCGGGATCTTCACAGATACGCAGTATTTT
TRBV28,NA,TRBJ2-7,TRBD2,CASSLSLAGLSYEQYF,TGTGCCAGCAGTTTAAGCCTAGCGGGGCTATCCTACGAGCAGTACTTC
TRBV28,few,TRBJ1-6,NA,CASSLPDTVPHSPLHF,TGTGCCAGCAGTTTACCTGACACTGTTCCGCATTCACCCCTCCACTTT
TRBV29-1,NA,TRBJ2-5,NA,CSVRPPQVAETQYF,TGCAGCGTCCGACCACCCCAGGTGGCGGAGACCCAGTACTTC
TRBV11-2,NA,TRBJ2-3,TRBD2,CASSLGGLAGSEGDTQYF,TGTGCCAGCAGCTTAGGAGGACTAGCGGGCAGTGAGGGAGATACGCAGTATTTT
TRBV2,NA,TRBJ1-1,NA,CASSERGYTEAFF,TGTGCCAGCAGTGAGAGAGGGTACACTGAAGCTTTCTTT
TRBV6-5,NA,TRBJ1-1,NA,CASSSSGELNTEAFF,TGTGCCAGCAGTTCGTCAGGGGAGTTGAACACTGAAGCTTTCTTT
TRBV5-6,NA,TRBJ2-7,TRBD2,CASSPGLAGVYEQYF,TGTGCCAGCAGCCCCGGACTAGCGGGAGTCTACGAGCAGTACTTC
TRBV6-6,once,TRBJ2-7,TRBD2,CASSPLGPLAGNPYEQYF,TGTGCCAGCAGTCCCCTGGGACCACTAGCGGGTAACCCCTACGAGCAGTACTTC
TRBV19,NA,TRBJ1-2,NA,CASSSGQYYGYTF,TGTGCCAGTAGTTCAGGACAGTACTATGGCTACACCTTC
TRBV7-3,once,TRBJ2-5,TRBD2,CASVSGLAIKETQYF,TGTGCCAGCGTTTCGGGACTAGCGATCAAAGAGACCCAGTACTTC
TRBV2,NA,TRBJ1-1,NA,CASRTEYTEAFF,TGTGCCAGCAGGACGGAGTACACTGAAGCTTTCTTT
TRBV30,NA,TRBJ1-4,NA,CAWSARVTTNEKLFF,TGTGCCTGGAGTGCCAGGGTTACGACTAATGAAAAACTGTTTTTT
TRBV3-1/TRBV3-2,NA,TRBJ2-6,NA,CASSQDRRVGATGANVLTF,TGTGCCAGCAGCCAAGACCGGAGGGTGGGAGCAACTGGGGCCAACGTCCTGACTTTC
TRBV25-1,few,TRBJ2-1,TRBD2,CATEEREGLYEQFF,TGTGCCACCGAGGAGCGGGAGGGCCTGTATGAGCAGTTCTTC
TRBV5-4,once,TRBJ1-2,TRBD1,CASSEGQGASYGYTF,TGTGCCAGCAGCGAGGGACAGGGGGCCAGCTATGGCTACACCTTC
TRBV19,NA,TRBJ1-6,TRBD1,CASSPGTVLLHF,TGTGCCAGTAGTCCCGGGACAGTACTCCTCCACTTT
TRBV5-1,NA,TRBJ2-7,NA,CASSLSPRAYEQYF,TGCGCCAGCAGCTTGAGTCCACGCGCCTACGAGCAGTACTTC
TRBV7-3,NA,TRBJ2-1,TRBD2,CASSQRGGREQFF,TGTGCCAGCAGCCAGCGGGGAGGTAGGGAGCAGTTCTTC
TRBV30,NA,TRBJ2-6,TRBD1,CAWSKGTAGANVLTF,TGTGCCTGGAGTAAGGGGACAGCCGGGGCCAACGTCCTGACTTTC
TRBV4-1,NA,TRBJ2-1,TRBD2,CASSQLPRAGVNEQFF,TGCGCCAGCAGCCAACTCCCGAGAGCGGGAGTCAATGAGCAGTTCTTC
TRBV6-5,NA,TRBJ2-2,TRBD1,CASASGTGGLGELFF,TGTGCCAGCGCCTCCGGGACAGGGGGGTTAGGGGAGCTGTTTTTT
TRBV28,NA,TRBJ1-5,TRBD1,CASSYTGGMSNQPQHF,TGTGCCAGCAGCTACACAGGGGGCATGAGCAATCAGCCCCAGCATTTT
TRBV10-3,NA,TRBJ2-5,TRBD2,CAISESGTSGKGETQYF,TGTGCCATCAGTGAGTCCGGGACTAGCGGGAAGGGAGAGACCCAGTACTTC